This TCR beta chain originates from a study of cytomegalovirus exposure and HLA in healthy donors. General observations from the study: Most of the TCR beta V segments (in an earlier analysis) were productive either about 90% or about 30% of the time. A likely sequencing artifact accounted for one observed cluster of highly shared sequence variants. Rare TCR sequences predominated, though certain public TCRs were found in many donors.

A multiplex PCR was run with 60 Vbeta primers and 13 Jbeta primers. Using immunoSEQ multiplex PCR, the repertoire was profiled, and TCRdb retains in-frame clones only, with some absent. The table lists about 160,000 clones, 65% to 85% of them singletons. There are 14 residues in the CDR3. The germline gives CDR1 MNHEY, CDR2 SVGAGI. The V segment lost 6 bases and the J segment 5 bases; nucleotides outside the gene matches: 6. Concerning this clone itself: Its antigen is undetermined.

Healthy individuals who donated bone marrow served as the donors. The rearrangement links TRBV6-5 to TRBJ2-5, with 10 bases fitting TRBD2. Sequencing input: PBMCs. This TCR came from a boy aged 2 to 10 in good health and CMV-seronegative. The chain's CDR3 is CASSPGLAMETQYF. CDR3 bases: TGTGCCAGCAGCCCGGGACTAGCGATGGAGACCCAGTACTTC.